This T cell receptor (beta chain) was captured in a study of blood T cell repertoires in COVID-19. Study in general: The United States, Italy and Spain supplied acute and convalescent COVID-19 samples. From T cells, B-cell-depleted T cells, or PBMCs came the material, which was cDNA or gDNA.

As handled by the study authors: Amplification of reference gene primers was used by the study to estimate nucleated cell counts. Here immunoSEQ multiplex PCR was the method, and the copy in TCRdb shows in-frame clones only, minus some. Clone size and the V and J calls come from that table; the DNA yielded D and trimming. The table lists tens of thousands of clones, less than 85% of them singletons. A Seattle source enrolled patients during active infection and followed them longitudinally. Germline V gives CDR1 SGHRS, CDR2 YFSETQ. The CDR3 contains 19 residues. V lost 2 bases to trimming and J lost 5 bases; unmatched junction nucleotides: 11.

The material sequenced was peripheral blood. The rearrangement joins TRBV5-1 to TRBJ2-2; 14 bases map to TRBD2. The receptor comes from a man aged 65 to 79 with COVID-19, enrolled during active disease. CDR3 amino acids: CASSLRSGTSGRLTGELFF. Here the CDR3 DNA reads TGCGCCAGCAGCTTACGTTCCGGGACTAGCGGGAGACTTACCGGGGAGCTGTTTTTT. Supplemented by reference TRBV5-1 and TRBJ2-2, the full variable domain reads KAGVTQTPRYLIKTRGQQVTLSCSPISGHRSVSWYQQTPGQGLQFLFEYFSETQRNKGNFPGRFSGRQFSNSRSEMNVSTLELGDSALYLCASSLRSGTSGRLTGELFFGEGSRLTVL.